This T cell receptor (beta chain) was identified in a study of shared clonotypes between healthy human individuals. Study-wide points: Four donors had about 5.1% of their naive CD4 clonotypes in common. Sampling was confined to blood; repertoires within tissues likely differ.

TCRdb's copy holds only in-frame clones and misses some; the assay was immunoSEQ multiplex PCR. The sample records hundreds of thousands of clones, 90% to 98% being singletons. This clone was seen once. Antigen specificity is unknown. Positively selected for CCR7, the CD45RO-negative cells used as naive CD8 cells excluded terminally differentiated effector memory CD45RA+ cells. Adult donors, all healthy and HIV-negative, had no recent acute infections or vaccinations. All of the donors resided in Nashville, Tennessee, and each was a Caucasian adult. This receptor was taken from a man younger than 40 in good health. Material for sequencing was naive CD8+ T cells sorted from blood.

The CDR3 nucleotides are TGTGCCAGCAGCTTAGGCCACGAGCAGTACTTC. Translation: CASSLGHEQYF. The gene calls are TRBV5-8 and TRBJ2-7, with D uncertain. Per germline, CDR1 SGHTS and CDR2 YDEGEE. CDR3 length: 11 amino acids. V shed 2 bases and J shed 5 bases, with 5 bases lying between them.